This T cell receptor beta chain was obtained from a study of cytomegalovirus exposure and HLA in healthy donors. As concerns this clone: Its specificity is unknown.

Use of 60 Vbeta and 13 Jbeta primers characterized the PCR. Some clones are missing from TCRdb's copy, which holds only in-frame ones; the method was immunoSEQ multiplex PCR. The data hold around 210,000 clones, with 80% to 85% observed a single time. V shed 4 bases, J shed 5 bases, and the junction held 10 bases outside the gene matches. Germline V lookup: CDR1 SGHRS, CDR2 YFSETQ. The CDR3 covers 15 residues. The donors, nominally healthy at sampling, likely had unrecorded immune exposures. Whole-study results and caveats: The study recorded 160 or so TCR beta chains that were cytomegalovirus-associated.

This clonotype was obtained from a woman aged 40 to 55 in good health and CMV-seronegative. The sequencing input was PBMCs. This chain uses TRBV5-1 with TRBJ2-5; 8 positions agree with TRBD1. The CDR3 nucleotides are TGCGCCAGCAGCCGTGACAGGGGAATTGGTGAGACCCAGTACTTC. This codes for CASSRDRGIGETQYF.